This T cell receptor (beta chain) originates from a study of control samples from healthy donors and cancer patients. Per germline, CDR1 MDHEN and CDR2 SYDVKM. This CDR3 comprises 15 residues. V shed 4 bases, J shed 6 bases, and the junction held 10 bases outside the gene matches. Measured with immunoSEQ multiplex PCR; TCRdb has only the in-frame clones, and not every one. The sample lists tens of thousands of clones, 89% occurring once. The sample comprised PBMCs. The rearrangement joins TRBV28 to TRBJ2-7, with TRBD1 matching 9 bases. This TCR was sampled from a man aged 55 to 69 with colorectal cancer. The CDR3, as DNA: TGTGCCAGCAGTTCCGGACAGGGGAGCCCCCTCGAGCAGTACTTC. Protein: CASSSGQGSPLEQYF.